Presented here are 30 T cell receptor beta chains from one specimen sequenced in a study of blood T cell repertoires in COVID-19. Here immunoSEQ multiplex PCR was the method, and the copy in TCRdb shows in-frame clones only, minus some. The table records fewer than 75,000 clones, over 80% of them present only once. Sequencing was done on a sample of peripheral blood. All receptors come from a man in his forties or fifties with active COVID-19.

This chain connects TRBV29-1 to TRBJ2-7; maybe TRBD1 (5 bases). The germline V gene has CDR1 SQVTM and CDR2 ANQGSEA. V lost 0 bases and J lost 3, with 9 bases in between. This CDR3 is 13 amino acids long. CDR3 in amino acids: CSVEDGHVYEQYF. The CDR3 DNA reads as TGCAGCGTTGAAGATGGACACGTCTACGAGCAGTACTTC.

This clone was counted once. This chain uses TRBV6-2 or TRBV6-3 with TRBJ1-5, with a weak D call TRBD1 (6 bases). Trimming stripped 2 bases from V and 12 bases from J, with 14 bases between. In germline, CDR1 is MNHEY, CDR2 SVGEGT. The CDR3 has 13 residues. CDR3 residues: CASSYPGQKGQHF. The CDR3 coding sequence is TGTGCCAGCAGTTACCCAGGACAGAAGGGCCAGCATTTT.

The V call is TRBV4-3, the J call TRBJ1-6; D possibly corresponds to TRBD1 (6 bases). Germline V CDR1 and CDR2: LGHNA, YSLEER. The V end was cut by 0 bases, the J end by 1 base, with 13 bases between. The CDR3 runs to 18 residues. The CDR3 DNA is TGCGCCAGCAGCCAAGAGAGCACAGGGAAGTCCTATAATTCACCCCTCCACTTT. Translated, it gives CASSQESTGKSYNSPLHF.

The J gene is TRBJ1-5, the V gene TRBV18; TRBD1 matches at 7 bases. The J segment lost 7 bases and the V segment lost 5 bases, leaving 8 bases of the junction unmatched. Per the germline V gene, CDR1 is KGHSH and CDR2 is LQKENI. This CDR3 region has 14 residues. The DNA for the CDR3 is TGTGCCAGCTCAGGGCAGGGGGTAAGGCAGCCCCAGCATTTT. It encodes CASSGQGVRQPQHF.

The CDR3 sequence: CASSPSGNWQRGEQYF. CDR3 coding DNA: TGTGCCAGCAGTCCTAGCGGGAACTGGCAAAGGGGCGAGCAGTACTTC. This chain uses TRBV28 with TRBJ2-7, with TRBD2 identical over 9 bases. Losses at the gene ends were 5 bases for V and 6 bases for J; bases not matched to a gene: 14. Germline V gene lookup returns CDR1 MDHEN and CDR2 SYDVKM. The CDR3 length is 16 residues.

The V and J genes are TRBV2 and TRBJ2-3; 8 nucleotides line up with TRBD1. Germline V lookup: CDR1 SNHLY, CDR2 FYNNEI. Trimming cost V 6 bases and J 3 bases; bases outside gene matches: 5. The CDR3 consists of 14 residues. CDR3 sequence: CASSDRGGTDTQYF. The CDR3, as DNA: TGTGCCAGCAGCGACAGGGGTGGGACAGATACGCAGTATTTT.

This clone was seen a single time. The rearrangement uses TRBV12-3 or TRBV12-4 and TRBJ1-1; D is perhaps TRBD1 (6 bases). V was trimmed by 4 bases and J by 7 bases, leaving 13 bases between them. The CDR3 runs to 13 residues. The CDR3 coding sequence is TGTGCCAGCAGTTGGGGGGGGCTGTTTGAAGCTTTCTTT. Translated, it gives CASSWGGLFEAFF.

The chain uses TRBV10-2 and TRBJ2-3; 10 bases are a match to TRBD2. This CDR3 comprises 15 residues. Germline V CDR1 and CDR2: WSHSY, SAAADI. With 4 bases clipped from V and 1 base from J, the junction kept 2 bases outside the gene matches. CDR3 protein: CASSGLAGGTDTQYF. CDR3 bases: TGCGCCAGCAGTGGTCTAGCGGGAGGCACAGATACGCAGTATTTT.

V usage is TRBV28 and J usage is TRBJ1-2, with D perhaps TRBD1 (6 bases). V lost 8 bases and J 2 bases, leaving 12 bases between the germline ends. This CDR3 region has 13 residues. Germline V lookup: CDR1 MDHEN, CDR2 SYDVKM. The CDR3 sequence is CASQSGQNYGYTF. In DNA form, the CDR3 reads TGTGCCAGCCAGTCAGGACAGAACTATGGCTACACCTTC.

This sequence joins TRBV11-3 and TRBJ1-4, with D unclear. Per germline, CDR1 SGHNT and CDR2 YENEEA. CDR3 length equals 16 residues. Trimming shortened V by 1 base and J by 0 bases, and 9 bases separated the two germline ends. The CDR3 is CASSLVPHSTNEKLFF. CDR3 sequence (DNA): TGTGCCAGCAGCTTAGTTCCCCACTCAACTAATGAAAAACTGTTTTTT.

In its sample, this clone was seen once. This sequence joins TRBV10-3 and TRBJ2-7; 10 bases line up with TRBD1. Germline values: CDR1 ENHRY, CDR2 SYGVKD. V lost 10 bases, J lost 3 bases, and 9 bases stayed unmatched. The CDR3 contains 14 residues. CDR3 sequence: CATLPGQGFYEQYF. The CDR3 DNA reads as TGTGCCACGCTGCCGGGACAGGGGTTCTACGAGCAGTACTTC.

Only one count was recorded for this clone. This rearrangement joins TRBV29-1 to TRBJ2-3, with D perhaps TRBD2 (6 bases). The V gene lost 4 bases and the J gene lost 2 bases, with 10 bases spanning the gap. CDR3 length: 13 residues. The germline CDR1 and CDR2 sequences are SQVTM and ANQGSEA. CDR3 residues: CSVGRGITDTQYF. The CDR3 region has the DNA TGCAGCGTTGGGCGGGGTATCACAGATACGCAGTATTTT.

Turning to this clone: The junction differs from germline at one of its ends, possibly a read error. The CDR3 is CASSLGTAYEQYF. The DNA of the CDR3 is TGTGCCAGCAGCTTAGGTACAGCCTATGAGCAGTACTTC. V gene TRBV7-2 combines with J gene TRBJ2-7, with D uncertain. This CDR3 contains 13 residues. Germline CDR1 and CDR2: SGHTA and FQGNSA.

The chain employs TRBV5-6 and TRBJ2-5; D possibly corresponds to TRBD1 (5 bases). Trimming took off 4 bases at V and 0 bases at J, with 19 bases between the two ends. The CDR3 totals 17 residues. The germline V gene has CDR1 SGHDT and CDR2 YYEEEE. The CDR3 DNA follows: TGTGCCAGCAGCCTTCCTAGGGGTATGGGGAACCAAGAGACCCAGTACTTC. Translation gives CASSLPRGMGNQETQYF. Variable domain in full (rest from reference TRBV5-6 and TRBJ2-5): DAGVTQSPTHLIKTRGQQVTLRCSPKSGHDTVSWYQQALGQGPQFIFQYYEEEERQRGNFPDRFSGHQFPNYSSELNVNALLLGDSALYLCASSLPRGMGNQETQYFGPGTRLLVL.

The rearrangement joins TRBV10-3 to TRBJ1-5, with 12 bases that match TRBD1. Germline-derived CDR1 and CDR2 are ENHRY and SYGVKD. V gave up 8 bases and J gave up 5 bases; unmatched junction bases: 7. The CDR3 consists of 15 residues. The CDR3 DNA reads as TGTGCCATCTCCGGGACAGGGGGCGTAGATCAGCCCCAGCATTTT. It encodes CAISGTGGVDQPQHF.

The chain carries TRBV5-1 and TRBJ1-1; no firm D call. Germline V gene lookup returns CDR1 SGHRS and CDR2 YFSETQ. Trimming stripped 3 bases from V and 3 bases from J, with 9 bases between. The CDR3 runs to 13 residues. The CDR3 spells CASSSRVDTEAFF. CDR3 coding DNA: TGCGCCAGCAGCTCCCGAGTGGACACTGAAGCTTTCTTT.

The chain recombines TRBV7-2 with TRBJ2-3; no clear D. Trimming shortened V by 2 bases and J by 3 bases, and 3 bases separated the two germline ends. The germline CDR1 and CDR2 sequences are SGHTA and FQGNSA. The CDR3 sequence is 12 residues long. The CDR3 is CASSLSTDTQYF. The DNA of the CDR3 is TGTGCCAGCAGCTTATCTACAGATACGCAGTATTTT.

The V gene is TRBV6-5, the J gene TRBJ1-1; 7 nucleotides align to TRBD1. V lost 2 bases to trimming and J lost 4 bases; unmatched junction nucleotides: 1. CDR1 is MNHEY, CDR2 SVGAGI, per germline. The CDR3 runs to 13 residues. The CDR3 sequence: CASSYRQGTEAFF. The CDR3 bases are TGTGCCAGCAGTTACAGACAGGGCACTGAAGCTTTCTTT.

The rearrangement joins TRBV7-2 to TRBJ2-7; 8 bases fit TRBD2. This CDR3 spans 14 amino acids. The germline gives CDR1 SGHTA, CDR2 FQGNSA. The V and J ends lost 5 bases and 3 bases, in that order; junction bases with no gene match: 6. CDR3 loop: CASSAPGLDYEQYF. The CDR3 DNA reads TGTGCCAGCAGCGCCCCGGGACTAGACTACGAGCAGTACTTC.

This chain connects TRBV24-1 to TRBJ1-4; 8 bases are a match to TRBD1. CDR1 is KGHDR, CDR2 SFDVKD, per germline. CDR3 length: 15 residues. J gave up 7 bases and V 3 bases, and 6 bases lay outside the gene matches. DNA for the CDR3: TGTGCCACCAGTGATCCCCGAGGGACAGGTGAAAAACTGTTTTTT. Protein sequence: CATSDPRGTGEKLFF.

J is TRBJ2-1 and V is TRBV20-1; D unclear. There are 15 residues in the CDR3. The germline V and J ends were trimmed by 4 bases and 8 bases, with 21 bases remaining between them. Germline CDR1 reads DFQATT; CDR2 reads SNEGSKA (reference sequence). The CDR3 protein is CSATEAPRYNDEQFF. The DNA of the CDR3 is TGCAGTGCTACTGAAGCCCCTAGGTACAACGATGAGCAGTTCTTC.

The CDR3 here is CASSLGLDRTDTQYF. CDR3 DNA: TGCGCCAGCAGCTTGGGACTTGATCGCACAGATACGCAGTATTTT. The V gene is TRBV5-1, the J gene TRBJ2-3; no clear D. Trimming left V 0 bases short and J 1 base short, with 9 bases between. Germline V gene sequence: CDR1 SGHRS, CDR2 YFSETQ. The CDR3 is made up of 15 amino acids.

The V gene is TRBV5-4, the J gene TRBJ1-6, with 7 bases that match TRBD1. With V trimmed by 4 bases and J by 6 bases, 10 bases remained unmatched. The CDR3 is 16 amino acids. The germline V gene has CDR1 SGHNT and CDR2 YYREEE (reference sequence). The CDR3 loop reads CASSGGPGQANSPLHF. CDR3 DNA sequence: TGTGCCAGCAGCGGGGGACCCGGACAGGCTAATTCACCCCTCCACTTT.

V is TRBV5-1 and J is TRBJ1-5; D uncertain. CDR1 and CDR2 (germline): SGHRS, YFSETQ. Deletions cut 2 bases from V and 4 bases from J, with 7 bases between. The CDR3 sequence is 13 residues long. CDR3 amino acids: CASSLRENQPQHF. The CDR3 region has the DNA TGCGCCAGCAGCTTAAGGGAGAATCAGCCCCAGCATTTT.

The chain is built from TRBV5-1 and TRBJ2-5; 12 bases are a match to TRBD2. Germline CDR1 SGHRS, CDR2 YFSETQ. The CDR3 has 15 amino acids. The ends lost 3 bases at V and 2 bases at J; junction bases unmatched: 2. The CDR3 is CASSSTSGGQETQYF. For the CDR3, the DNA is TGCGCCAGCAGCTCGACTAGCGGGGGACAAGAGACCCAGTACTTC. The variable domain in full, with the rest retrieved from reference TRBV5-1 and TRBJ2-5, is KAGVTQTPRYLIKTRGQQVTLSCSPISGHRSVSWYQQTPGQGLQFLFEYFSETQRNKGNFPGRFSGRQFSNSRSEMNVSTLELGDSALYLCASSSTSGGQETQYFGPGTRLLVL.

The chain uses TRBV30 and TRBJ1-6, with TRBD1 as a possible D gene (6 bases). Trimming took 4 bases from V and 3 from J, leaving 13 bases between them. CDR3 length equals 15 residues. Germline CDR1 and CDR2: GTSNPN and SVGIG (reference sequence). The CDR3 loop reads CAWNPGQIYNSPLHF. CDR3 DNA sequence: TGTGCCTGGAACCCAGGACAGATCTATAATTCACCCCTCCACTTT. Complete variable domain (other parts from reference TRBV30 and TRBJ1-6): SQTIHQWPATLVQPVGSPLSLECTVEGTSNPNLYWYRQAAGRGLQLLFYSVGIGQISSEVPQNLSASRPQDRQFILSSKKLLLSDSGFYLCAWNPGQIYNSPLHFGNGTRLTVT.

The chain uses TRBV28 and TRBJ1-2; 7 bases are shared with TRBD1. Looked up from germline, CDR1 is MDHEN and CDR2 is SYDVKM. Losses at the gene ends were 6 bases for V and 8 bases for J; bases not matched to a gene: 9. The CDR3 is made up of 13 amino acids. CDR3 coding DNA: TGTGCCAGCAGAAGACAGGGTGCGCGGGGCTACACCTTC. This gives the protein CASRRQGARGYTF.

The J gene is TRBJ1-5, the V gene TRBV19; 7 bases map to TRBD1. The CDR3 totals 15 residues. The germline V gene encodes CDR1 LNHDA and CDR2 SQIVND (reference sequence). Trimming removed 3 bases from V and 2 bases from J; junction bases left unmatched: 4. The CDR3 loop reads CASSITDRGNQPQHF. The DNA for the CDR3 is TGTGCCAGTAGTATTACCGACAGGGGCAATCAGCCCCAGCATTTT.

V usage is TRBV4-3 and J usage is TRBJ1-2; maybe TRBD1 (5 bases). Germline V gene lookup returns CDR1 LGHNA and CDR2 YSLEER. V lost 3 bases and J 8 bases, leaving 13 bases between the germline ends. This CDR3 region has 13 residues. The CDR3 DNA is TGCGCCAGCAGCCATGACAGTGCTTACGGCTACACCTTC. The encoded protein is CASSHDSAYGYTF.

The chain uses TRBV5-1 and TRBJ1-4; TRBD1 matches 8 bases. Per germline, CDR1 SGHRS and CDR2 YFSETQ. The V and J ends lost 0 bases and 7 bases, in that order; junction bases with no gene match: 5. The CDR3 is 15 amino acids. CDR3 sequence: CASSLGTGQGEKLFF. CDR3 coding DNA: TGCGCCAGCAGCTTGGGGACAGGGCAAGGTGAAAAACTGTTTTTT.